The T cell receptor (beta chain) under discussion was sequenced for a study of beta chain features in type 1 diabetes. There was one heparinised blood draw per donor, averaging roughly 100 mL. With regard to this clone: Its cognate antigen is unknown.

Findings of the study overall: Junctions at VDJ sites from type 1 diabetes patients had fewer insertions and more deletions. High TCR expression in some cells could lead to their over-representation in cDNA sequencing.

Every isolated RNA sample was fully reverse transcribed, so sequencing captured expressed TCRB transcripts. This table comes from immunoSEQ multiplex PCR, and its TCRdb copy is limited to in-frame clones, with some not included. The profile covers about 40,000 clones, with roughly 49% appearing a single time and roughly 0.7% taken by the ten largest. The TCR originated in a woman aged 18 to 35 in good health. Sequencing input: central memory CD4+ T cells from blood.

CDR3 region: CASSTGQGDEKLFF. The CDR3 bases are TGTGCCAGCTCAACTGGACAGGGCGATGAAAAACTGTTTTTT. J is TRBJ1-4 and V is TRBV18; 8 positions agree with TRBD1. With 5 bases clipped from V and 6 bases from J, the junction kept 5 bases outside the gene matches. CDR1 KGHSH and CDR2 LQKENI come from the germline V gene. The CDR3 has 14 amino acids. The whole variable domain, remainder taken from reference TRBV18 and TRBJ1-4, is NAGVMQNPRHLVRRRGQEARLRCSPMKGHSHVYWYRQLPEEGLKFMVYLQKENIIDESGMPKERFSAEFPKEGPSILRIQQVVRGDSAAYFCASSTGQGDEKLFFGSGTQLSVL.